These T cell receptor beta chains were read from a single sample in a study of T cell responses to AZD1222 COVID-19 vaccine. Repertoires were generated with immunoSEQ multiplex PCR, while TCRdb's copy carries only in-frame clones and drops some. The sample consists of more than 95,000 clones, 88% of them appearing once. Sequences were derived from peripheral blood, sampled on day 0 of AZD1222 vaccination. The receptors were sampled from an adult in good health. Each CDR3 is given with its conserved first and last residue. D genes are given only for firm matches. Clone size is given for some rows only: seen once, a few or many times, or a class if the clone is expanded.

clone_size: -; v_call: TRBV24-1; j_call: TRBJ1-3; d_call: -; cdr3_aa: CATKIGGNTIYF; cdr3_nt: TGTGCCACCAAAATAGGTGGAAACACCATATATTTT
clone_size: once; v_call: TRBV4-3; j_call: TRBJ1-2; d_call: -; cdr3_aa: CASSRQQGTYGYTF; cdr3_nt: TGCGCCAGCAGCCGTCAACAGGGAACCTATGGCTACACCTTC
clone_size: -; v_call: TRBV4-1; j_call: TRBJ1-2; d_call: -; cdr3_aa: CASSLGQGLRGYTF; cdr3_nt: TGCGCCAGCAGCCTCGGTCAGGGGCTACGTGGCTACACCTTC
clone_size: -; v_call: TRBV4-3; j_call: TRBJ1-1; d_call: TRBD1; cdr3_aa: CASSRDRGGDTEAFF; cdr3_nt: TGCGCCAGCAGCCGGGACAGGGGCGGTGACACTGAAGCTTTCTTT
clone_size: -; v_call: TRBV7-9; j_call: TRBJ2-5; d_call: -; cdr3_aa: CASSLTPQETQYF; cdr3_nt: TGTGCCAGCAGCTTGACACCCCAAGAGACCCAGTACTTC
clone_size: -; v_call: TRBV5-1; j_call: TRBJ1-4; d_call: -; cdr3_aa: CASRGEEKLFF; cdr3_nt: TGCGCCAGCAGGGGAGAAGAAAAACTGTTTTTT
clone_size: -; v_call: TRBV19; j_call: TRBJ1-2; d_call: -; cdr3_aa: CASREQGAYGYTF; cdr3_nt: TGTGCCAGTAGGGAGCAGGGTGCCTATGGCTACACCTTC
clone_size: -; v_call: TRBV15; j_call: TRBJ1-3; d_call: -; cdr3_aa: CATSMSWFLGNTIYF; cdr3_nt: TGTGCCACCAGCATGTCCTGGTTCCTGGGAAACACCATATATTTT
clone_size: -; v_call: TRBV4-1; j_call: TRBJ2-3; d_call: TRBD2; cdr3_aa: CASSQVSGTTDTQYF; cdr3_nt: TGCGCCAGCAGCCAAGTTAGCGGGACCACAGATACGCAGTATTTT
clone_size: -; v_call: TRBV5-1; j_call: TRBJ1-1; d_call: -; cdr3_aa: CASSSAQGGTEAFF; cdr3_nt: TGCGCCAGCAGCTCGGCGCAGGGCGGCACTGAAGCTTTCTTT
clone_size: -; v_call: TRBV7-2; j_call: TRBJ2-7; d_call: -; cdr3_aa: CASSLLAPYEQYF; cdr3_nt: TGTGCCAGCAGCTTATTAGCCCCCTACGAGCAGTACTTC
clone_size: -; v_call: TRBV28; j_call: TRBJ2-7; d_call: TRBD2; cdr3_aa: CASRALAGGLYYEQYF; cdr3_nt: TGTGCCAGCAGAGCCTTAGCGGGAGGCTTATATTACGAGCAGTACTTC
clone_size: -; v_call: TRBV6-5; j_call: TRBJ1-2; d_call: -; cdr3_aa: CASSYSSGDNGYTF; cdr3_nt: TGTGCCAGCAGTTACTCCTCGGGGGACAATGGCTACACCTTC
clone_size: once; v_call: TRBV18; j_call: TRBJ1-5; d_call: -; cdr3_aa: CASSQGKDGNQPQHF; cdr3_nt: TGTGCCAGCTCACAGGGGAAGGACGGCAATCAGCCCCAGCATTTT
clone_size: -; v_call: TRBV3-1/TRBV3-2; j_call: TRBJ1-5; d_call: -; cdr3_aa: CASSIGHF; cdr3_nt: TGTGCCAGCAGCATAGGGCATTTT
clone_size: -; v_call: TRBV5-8; j_call: TRBJ1-1; d_call: TRBD1; cdr3_aa: CASRRRGPVNTEAFF; cdr3_nt: TGTGCCAGCAGACGCAGGGGGCCCGTGAACACTGAAGCTTTCTTT
clone_size: -; v_call: TRBV7-9; j_call: TRBJ2-1; d_call: TRBD2; cdr3_aa: CASSPGPLAGGPNEQFF; cdr3_nt: TGTGCCAGCAGCCCAGGGCCACTAGCGGGGGGGCCCAATGAGCAGTTCTTC
clone_size: -; v_call: TRBV14; j_call: TRBJ1-2; d_call: -; cdr3_aa: CASSQWMTNYGYTF; cdr3_nt: TGTGCCAGCAGCCAATGGATGACTAACTATGGCTACACCTTC
clone_size: -; v_call: TRBV2; j_call: TRBJ1-6; d_call: -; cdr3_aa: CASSGTDNNSPLHF; cdr3_nt: TGTGCCAGCAGTGGGACAGACAATAATTCACCCCTCCACTTT
clone_size: -; v_call: TRBV28; j_call: TRBJ2-7; d_call: -; cdr3_aa: CASKRVPYEQYF; cdr3_nt: TGTGCCAGCAAGAGGGTCCCCTACGAGCAGTACTTC